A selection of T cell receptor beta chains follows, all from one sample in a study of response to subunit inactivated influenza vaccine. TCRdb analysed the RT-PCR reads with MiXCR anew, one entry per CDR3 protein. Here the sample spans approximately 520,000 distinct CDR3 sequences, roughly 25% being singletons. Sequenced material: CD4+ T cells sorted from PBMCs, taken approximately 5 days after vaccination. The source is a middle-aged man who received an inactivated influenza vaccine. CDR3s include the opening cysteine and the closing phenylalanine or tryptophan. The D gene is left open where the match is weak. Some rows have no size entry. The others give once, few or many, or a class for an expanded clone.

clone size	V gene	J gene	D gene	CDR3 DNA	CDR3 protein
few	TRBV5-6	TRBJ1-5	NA	TGTGCCAGCAGCTTGGGGGGCCATAGCAATCAGCCCCAGCATTTT	CASSLGGHSNQPQHF
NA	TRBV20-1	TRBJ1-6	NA	TGCAGTGCTAGTATGCAGGGCGGAGTTGCTTCACCCCTCCACTTT	CSASMQGGVASPLHF
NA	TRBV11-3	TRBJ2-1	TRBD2	TGTGCCAGCAGCGTTAGCGGGAGGGCCCCCTACAATGAGCAGTTCTTC	CASSVSGRAPYNEQFF
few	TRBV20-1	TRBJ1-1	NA	TGCAGTGCTAGAATCCGGGGTGGTACTGAAGCTTTCTTT	CSARIRGGTEAFF
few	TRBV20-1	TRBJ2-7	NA	TGCAGTGCTAGAGGCGGGTTAGGCTACGAGCAGTACTTC	CSARGGLGYEQYF
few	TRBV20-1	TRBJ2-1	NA	TGCAGTGCTAGAGATATGTCAAGTGGCGGCTCCTACAATGAGCAGTTCTTC	CSARDMSSGGSYNEQFF
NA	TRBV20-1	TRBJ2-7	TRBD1	TGCAGTGCTTTCCGGGACAGGAGCTCCTACGAGCAGTACTTC	CSAFRDRSSYEQYF
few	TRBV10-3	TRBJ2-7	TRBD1	TGTGCCATCAGTGGACAGGGGGAATACGAGCAGTACTTC	CAISGQGEYEQYF
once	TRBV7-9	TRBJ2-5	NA	TGTGCCAGCAGCTTCACGTACAGCCAAGAGACCCAGTACTTC	CASSFTYSQETQYF
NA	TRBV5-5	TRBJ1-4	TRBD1	TGTGCCAGCAGGACAGGGGGCGTATCTAATGAAAAACTGTTTTTT	CASRTGGVSNEKLFF
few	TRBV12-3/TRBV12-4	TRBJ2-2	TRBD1	TGTGCCAGCAGTTTTGGAACAGGGGGCAATACCGGGGAGCTGTTTTTT	CASSFGTGGNTGELFF
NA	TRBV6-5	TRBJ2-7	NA	TGTGCCAGCAGTTACTCGGCTGGACAATACGAGCAGTACTTC	CASSYSAGQYEQYF
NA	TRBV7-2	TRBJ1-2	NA	TGTGCCAGCAGCTTAAGTTCGGGACGGACCTCTAACTATGGCTACACCTTC	CASSLSSGRTSNYGYTF
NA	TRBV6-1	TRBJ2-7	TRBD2	TGTGCCAGCAGTAAACTAGCGGGAGGATCCTACGAGCAGTACTTC	CASSKLAGGSYEQYF
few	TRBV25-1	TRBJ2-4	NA	TGTGCCAGCAGTGAATCCGCTGTTCTAGCCAAAAACATTCAGTACTTC	CASSESAVLAKNIQYF
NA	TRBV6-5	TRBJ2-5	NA	TGTGCCAGCAGTTACCCGGGACGACGGGAGACCCAGTACTTC	CASSYPGRRETQYF
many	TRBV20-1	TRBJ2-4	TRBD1	TGCAGTGCTAGGGGACAGGGAAACAAAAACATTCAGTACTTC	CSARGQGNKNIQYF
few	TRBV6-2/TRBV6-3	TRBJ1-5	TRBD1	TGTGCCAGCAGTTATTATCGAGGCAGGGGGAGCAATCAGCCCCAGCATTTT	CASSYYRGRGSNQPQHF
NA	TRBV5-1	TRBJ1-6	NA	TGCGCCAGCAGTCCCGGTTCAGGGGCTGGTTCACCCCTCCACTTT	CASSPGSGAGSPLHF
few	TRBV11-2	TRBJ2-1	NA	TGTGCCAGCAGCTTAGTTGTGTCCTACAATGAACAGTTCTTC	CASSLVVSYNEQFF
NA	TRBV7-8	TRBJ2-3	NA	TGTGCCAGCAGCTTAGTTGGCGGGGGCGTGGGAGATACGCAGTATTTT	CASSLVGGGVGDTQYF
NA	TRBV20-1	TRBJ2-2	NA	TGCAGTGCTAGAGATACCACCGGGGAGCTGTTTTTT	CSARDTTGELFF
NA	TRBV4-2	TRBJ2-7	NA	TGTGCCAGCAGCCAAGGGACTGGTGAGCAGTACTTC	CASSQGTGEQYF
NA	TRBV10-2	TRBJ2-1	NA	TGTGCCTGCAGCAACCGAGGAACTCGGCCCAAGGATGAGCAGTTCTTC	CACSNRGTRPKDEQFF
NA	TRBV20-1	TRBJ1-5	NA	TGCAGTGCTAGAGTACCGGAGGGCCAGCCCCAGCATTTT	CSARVPEGQPQHF
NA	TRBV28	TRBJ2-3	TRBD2	TGTGCCAGCAGTATGACTAGCGGGACTAGCACAGATACGCAGTATTTT	CASSMTSGTSTDTQYF
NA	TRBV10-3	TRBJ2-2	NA	TGTGCCATCAGTGAGTACGTGACTCCTCAGGGCGGGGAGCTGTTTTTT	CAISEYVTPQGGELFF
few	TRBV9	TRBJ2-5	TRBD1	TGTGCCAGCAGCACGGGACAGGGGGCTAAGGTGACCCAGTACTTC	CASSTGQGAKVTQYF
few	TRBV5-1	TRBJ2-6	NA	TGCGCCAGCAGCTTGGAGGCAACTGGGGCCAACGTCCTGACTTTC	CASSLEATGANVLTF
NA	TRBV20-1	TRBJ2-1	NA	TGCAGTGCTGGGGGCCGGGTAGGGCAGTTCTTC	CSAGGRVGQFF
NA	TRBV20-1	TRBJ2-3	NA	TGCAGTGCTAGAGAACGGCCTGTCCTAACAGATACGCAGTATTTT	CSARERPVLTDTQYF
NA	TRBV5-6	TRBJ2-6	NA	TGTGCCAGCAGCCAATGGACACTTAGCACTGGGGCCAACGTCCTGACTTTC	CASSQWTLSTGANVLTF
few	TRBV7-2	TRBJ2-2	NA	TGTGCCAGCAGCTTAGGATCAGGCAGGGACTTTTCCGGGGAGCTGTTTTTT	CASSLGSGRDFSGELFF
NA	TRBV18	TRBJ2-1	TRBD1	TGTGCCAGCTCAGCACCAAGAGGGACAGGGGGTGACAATGAGCAGTTCTTC	CASSAPRGTGGDNEQFF
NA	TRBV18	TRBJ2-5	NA	TGTGCCAGCTCAACTATACAGGGTTTTCAGGAGACCCAGTACTTC	CASSTIQGFQETQYF
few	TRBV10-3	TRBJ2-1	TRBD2	TGTGCCACTATGGGACTAGCGGAGTCCTCCTCCTACAATGAGCAGTTCTTC	CATMGLAESSSYNEQFF
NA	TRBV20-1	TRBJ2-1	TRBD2	TGCAGTGCGGATAGGACTAGCGGGTACAATGAGCAGTTCTTC	CSADRTSGYNEQFF
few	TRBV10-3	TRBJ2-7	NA	TGTGCCATCAGCCCGGAGGGCCTGAACGAGCAGTACTTC	CAISPEGLNEQYF
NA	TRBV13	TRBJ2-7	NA	TGTGCCAGCAGCGTATACGAGGGAGAGCAGTACTTC	CASSVYEGEQYF